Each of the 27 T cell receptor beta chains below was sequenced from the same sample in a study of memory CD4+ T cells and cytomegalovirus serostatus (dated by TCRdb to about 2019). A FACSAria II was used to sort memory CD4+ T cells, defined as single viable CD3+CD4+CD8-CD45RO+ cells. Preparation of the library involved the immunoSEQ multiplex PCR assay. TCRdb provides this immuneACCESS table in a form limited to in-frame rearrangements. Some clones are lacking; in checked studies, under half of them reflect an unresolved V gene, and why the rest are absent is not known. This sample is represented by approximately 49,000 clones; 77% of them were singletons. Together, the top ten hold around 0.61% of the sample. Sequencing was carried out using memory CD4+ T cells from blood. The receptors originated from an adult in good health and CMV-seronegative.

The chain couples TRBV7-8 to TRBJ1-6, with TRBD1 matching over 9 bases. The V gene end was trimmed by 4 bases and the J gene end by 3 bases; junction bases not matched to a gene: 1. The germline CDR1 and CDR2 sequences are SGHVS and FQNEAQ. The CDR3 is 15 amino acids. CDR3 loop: CASSSDRGYNSPLHF. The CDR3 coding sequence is TGTGCCAGCAGCTCGGACAGGGGCTATAATTCACCCCTCCACTTT.

The CDR3 DNA is TGTGCCCACGCTCGGGAACAGGACTACAATGAGCAGTTCTTC. Translating it yields CAHAREQDYNEQFF. The chain combines TRBV7-3 with TRBJ2-1; perhaps D is TRBD1 or TRBD2 (5 bases each). Germline lookup yields CDR1 SGHTA and CDR2 FQGTGA. Trimming took off 11 bases at V and 3 bases at J, with 17 bases between the two ends. The CDR3 contains 14 residues.

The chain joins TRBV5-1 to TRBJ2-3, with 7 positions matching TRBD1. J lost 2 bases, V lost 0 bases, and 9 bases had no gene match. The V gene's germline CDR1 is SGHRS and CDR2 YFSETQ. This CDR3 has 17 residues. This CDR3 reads CASSLAVGQVATDTQYF. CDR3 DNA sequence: TGCGCCAGCAGCTTGGCCGTTGGACAGGTGGCCACAGATACGCAGTATTTT. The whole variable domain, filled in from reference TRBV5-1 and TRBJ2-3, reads KAGVTQTPRYLIKTRGQQVTLSCSPISGHRSVSWYQQTPGQGLQFLFEYFSETQRNKGNFPGRFSGRQFSNSRSEMNVSTLELGDSALYLCASSLAVGQVATDTQYFGPGTRLTVL.

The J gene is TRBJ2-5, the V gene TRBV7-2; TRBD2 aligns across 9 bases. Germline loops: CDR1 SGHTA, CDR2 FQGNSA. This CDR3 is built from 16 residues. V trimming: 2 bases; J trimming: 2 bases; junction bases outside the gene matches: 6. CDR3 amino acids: CASSLSPSGGQETQYF. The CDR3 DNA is TGTGCCAGCAGCTTATCGCCAAGCGGGGGGCAAGAGACCCAGTACTTC.

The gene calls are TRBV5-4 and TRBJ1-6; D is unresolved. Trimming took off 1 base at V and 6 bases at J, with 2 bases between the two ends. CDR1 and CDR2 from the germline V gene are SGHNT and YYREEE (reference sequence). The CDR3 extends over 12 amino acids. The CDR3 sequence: CASSLPNSPLHF. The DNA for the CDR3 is TGTGCCAGCAGCTTGCCTAATTCACCCCTCCACTTT.

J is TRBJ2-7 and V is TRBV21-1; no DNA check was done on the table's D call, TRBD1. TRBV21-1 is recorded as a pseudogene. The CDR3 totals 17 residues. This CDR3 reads CASSTRRDRGFGYEQYF. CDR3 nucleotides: TGTGCCAGCAGCACCCGCAGGGACAGGGGATTTGGTTACGAGCAGTACTTC.

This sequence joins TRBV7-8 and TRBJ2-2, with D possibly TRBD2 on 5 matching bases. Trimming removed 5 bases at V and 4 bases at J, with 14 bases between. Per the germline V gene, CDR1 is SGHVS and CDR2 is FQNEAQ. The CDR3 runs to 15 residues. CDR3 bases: TGTGCCAGCAGCGGCCAAGGACTCCTCACCGGGGAGCTGTTTTTT. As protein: CASSGQGLLTGELFF.

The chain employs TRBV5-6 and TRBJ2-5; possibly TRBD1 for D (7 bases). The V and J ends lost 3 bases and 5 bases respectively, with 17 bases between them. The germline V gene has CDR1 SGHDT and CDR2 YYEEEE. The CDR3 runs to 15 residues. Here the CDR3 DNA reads TGTGCCAGCAGCTCCCCAGGGGGGCTATCGGAGACCCAGTACTTC. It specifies CASSSPGGLSETQYF.

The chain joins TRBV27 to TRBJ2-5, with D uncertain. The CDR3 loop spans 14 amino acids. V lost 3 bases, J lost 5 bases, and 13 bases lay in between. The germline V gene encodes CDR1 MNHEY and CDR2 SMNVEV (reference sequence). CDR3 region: CASSFRRTAETQYF. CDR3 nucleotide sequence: TGTGCCAGCAGTTTCAGACGGACCGCCGAGACCCAGTACTTC.

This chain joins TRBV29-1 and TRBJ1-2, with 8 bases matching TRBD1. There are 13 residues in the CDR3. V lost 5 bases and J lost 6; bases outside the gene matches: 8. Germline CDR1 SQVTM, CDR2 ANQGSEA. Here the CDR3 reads CSVLPGQVDGYTF. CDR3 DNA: TGCAGCGTTTTACCGGGACAGGTGGATGGCTACACCTTC.

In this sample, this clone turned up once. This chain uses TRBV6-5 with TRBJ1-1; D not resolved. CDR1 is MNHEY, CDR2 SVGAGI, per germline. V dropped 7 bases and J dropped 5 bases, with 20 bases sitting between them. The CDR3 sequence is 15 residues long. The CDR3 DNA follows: TGTGCCAGCATCCCTGAAGAGGGCGGGGAGACTGAAGCTTTCTTT. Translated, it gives CASIPEEGGETEAFF.

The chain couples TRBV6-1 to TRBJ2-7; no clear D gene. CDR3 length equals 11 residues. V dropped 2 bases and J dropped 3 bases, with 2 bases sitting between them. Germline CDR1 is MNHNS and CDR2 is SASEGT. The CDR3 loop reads CASSEIYEQYF. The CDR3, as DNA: TGTGCCAGCAGTGAAATCTACGAGCAGTACTTC.

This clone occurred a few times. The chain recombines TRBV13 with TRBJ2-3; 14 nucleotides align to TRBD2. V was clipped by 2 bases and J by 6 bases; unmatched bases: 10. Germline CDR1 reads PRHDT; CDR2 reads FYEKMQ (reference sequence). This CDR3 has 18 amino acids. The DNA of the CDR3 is TGTGCCAGCAGCTTACGGACTAGCGGGGGGATAAGCATTGATACGCAGTATTTT. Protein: CASSLRTSGGISIDTQYF.

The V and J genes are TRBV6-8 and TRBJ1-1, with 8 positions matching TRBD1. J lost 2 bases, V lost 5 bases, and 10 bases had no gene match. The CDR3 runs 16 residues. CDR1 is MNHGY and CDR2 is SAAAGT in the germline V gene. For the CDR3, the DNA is TGTGCCAGCAGTGGCTACAGGGGGGGCAGCAACACTGAAGCTTTCTTT. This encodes CASSGYRGGSNTEAFF.

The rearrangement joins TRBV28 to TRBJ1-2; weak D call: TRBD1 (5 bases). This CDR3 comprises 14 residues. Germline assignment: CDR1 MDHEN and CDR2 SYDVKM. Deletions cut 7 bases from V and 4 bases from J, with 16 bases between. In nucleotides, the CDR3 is TGTGCCAGCAACCTGGGCGGCAGGGTCTATGGCTACACCTTC. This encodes CASNLGGRVYGYTF.

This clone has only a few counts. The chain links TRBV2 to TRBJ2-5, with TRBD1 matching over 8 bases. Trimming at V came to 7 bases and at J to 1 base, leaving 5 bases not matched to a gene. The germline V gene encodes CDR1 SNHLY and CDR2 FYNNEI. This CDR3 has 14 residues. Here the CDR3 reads CASTRGTGQETQYF. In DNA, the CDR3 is TGTGCCAGCACGCGCGGGACAGGCCAAGAGACCCAGTACTTC.

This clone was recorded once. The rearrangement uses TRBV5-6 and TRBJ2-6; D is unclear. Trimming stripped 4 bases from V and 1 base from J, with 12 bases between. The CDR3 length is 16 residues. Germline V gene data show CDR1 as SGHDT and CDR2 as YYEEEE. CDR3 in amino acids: CASSLVFGSGANVLTF. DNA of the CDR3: TGTGCCAGCAGCCTGGTCTTTGGATCTGGGGCCAACGTCCTGACTTTC.

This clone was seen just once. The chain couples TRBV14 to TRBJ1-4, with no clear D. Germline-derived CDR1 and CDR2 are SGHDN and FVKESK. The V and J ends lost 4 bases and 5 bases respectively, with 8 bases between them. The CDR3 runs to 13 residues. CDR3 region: CASSLTWNEKLFF. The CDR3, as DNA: TGTGCCAGCAGCCTTACGTGGAATGAAAAACTGTTTTTT.

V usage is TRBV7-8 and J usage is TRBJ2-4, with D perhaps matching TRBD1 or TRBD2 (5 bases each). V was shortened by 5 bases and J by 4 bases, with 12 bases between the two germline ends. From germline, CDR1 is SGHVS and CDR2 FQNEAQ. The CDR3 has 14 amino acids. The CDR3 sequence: CASSPGTLKNIQYF. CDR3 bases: TGTGCCAGCAGCCCTGGGACCTTAAAAAACATTCAGTACTTC.

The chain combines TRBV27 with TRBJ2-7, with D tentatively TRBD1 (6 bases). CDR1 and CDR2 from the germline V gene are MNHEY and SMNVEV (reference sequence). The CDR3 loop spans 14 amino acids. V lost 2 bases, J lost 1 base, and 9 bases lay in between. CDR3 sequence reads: CASSLTGMSYEQYF. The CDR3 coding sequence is TGTGCCAGCAGTTTAACAGGGATGTCCTACGAGCAGTACTTC.

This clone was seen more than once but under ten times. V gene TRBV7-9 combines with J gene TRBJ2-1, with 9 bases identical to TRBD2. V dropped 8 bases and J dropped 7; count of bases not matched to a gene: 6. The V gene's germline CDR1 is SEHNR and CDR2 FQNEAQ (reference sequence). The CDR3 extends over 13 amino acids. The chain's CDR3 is CASDSGGANEQFF. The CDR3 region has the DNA TGTGCCAGCGATAGCGGGGGAGCGAATGAGCAGTTCTTC. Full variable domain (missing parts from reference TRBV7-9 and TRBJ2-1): DTGVSQNPRHKITKRGQNVTFRCDPISEHNRLYWYRQTLGQGPEFLTYFQNEAQLEKSRLLSDRFSAERPKGSFSTLEIQRTEQGDSAMYLCASDSGGANEQFFGPGTRLTVL.

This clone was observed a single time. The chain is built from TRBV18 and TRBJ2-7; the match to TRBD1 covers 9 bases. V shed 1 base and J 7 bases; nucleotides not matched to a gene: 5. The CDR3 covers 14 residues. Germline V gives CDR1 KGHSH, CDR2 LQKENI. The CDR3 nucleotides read TGTGCCAGCTCACCACTCACAGGGGGCATGGAGCAGTACTTC. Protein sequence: CASSPLTGGMEQYF.

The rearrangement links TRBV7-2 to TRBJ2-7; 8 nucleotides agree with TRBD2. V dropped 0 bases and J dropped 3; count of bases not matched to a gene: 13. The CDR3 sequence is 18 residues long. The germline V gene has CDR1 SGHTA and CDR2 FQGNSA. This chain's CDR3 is CASSLALDLASGFYEQYF. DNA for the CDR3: TGTGCCAGCAGCTTAGCCCTAGATCTCGCTAGCGGGTTCTACGAGCAGTACTTC.

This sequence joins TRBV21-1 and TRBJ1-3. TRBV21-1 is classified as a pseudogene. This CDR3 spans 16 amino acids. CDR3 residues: CASSKIAGDKRDTIYF. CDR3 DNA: TGTGCCAGCAGCAAAATAGCAGGGGACAAGCGGGACACCATATATTTT.

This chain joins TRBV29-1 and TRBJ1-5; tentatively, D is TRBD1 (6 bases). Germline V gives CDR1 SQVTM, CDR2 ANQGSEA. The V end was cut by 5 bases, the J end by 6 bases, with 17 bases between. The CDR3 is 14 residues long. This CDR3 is CSVQPGDRGQPQHF. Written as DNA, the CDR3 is TGCAGCGTTCAACCAGGGGACCGGGGTCAGCCCCAGCATTTT. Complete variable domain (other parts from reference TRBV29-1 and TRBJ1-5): SAVISQKPSRDICQRGTSLTIQCQVDSQVTMMFWYRQQPGQSLTLIATANQGSEATYESGFVIDKFPISRPNLTFSTLTVSNMSPEDSSIYLCSVQPGDRGQPQHFGDGTRLSIL.

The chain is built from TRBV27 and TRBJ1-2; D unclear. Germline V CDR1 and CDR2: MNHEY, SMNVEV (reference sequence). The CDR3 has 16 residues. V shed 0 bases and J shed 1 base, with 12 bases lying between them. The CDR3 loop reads CASSLSGRRLNYGYTF. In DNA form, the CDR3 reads TGTGCCAGCAGTTTATCGGGCCGGAGACTTAACTATGGCTACACCTTC.

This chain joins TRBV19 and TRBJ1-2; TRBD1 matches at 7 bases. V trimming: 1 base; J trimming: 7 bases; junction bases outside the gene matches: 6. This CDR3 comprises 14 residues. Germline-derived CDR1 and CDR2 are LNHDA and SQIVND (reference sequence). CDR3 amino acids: CASSIVGGASGYTF. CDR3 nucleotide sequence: TGTGCCAGTAGTATAGTAGGGGGCGCTTCTGGCTACACCTTC.